This TCR beta chain was found in a study of beta chain features in type 1 diabetes. Study outcomes and limitations: A moderate, significant TCRB CDR3 shortening appeared in type 1 diabetes across four CD4+ subsets.

Turning to this clone: Antigen unknown.

Sequenced material consisted of expressed TCRB transcripts (all of the isolated RNA was reverse transcribed). Using immunoSEQ multiplex PCR, the repertoire was profiled, and TCRdb retains in-frame clones only, with some absent. This table holds some 700,000 clones, roughly 13% found once. The sample taken for sequencing was naive CD4+ T cells from blood. This TCR was recovered from a man aged 18-30 years with type 1 diabetes.

Here the CDR3 DNA reads TGTGCCATTTCCCCGGACAGGGACTACGAGCAGTACTTC. Its protein is CAISPDRDYEQYF. V gene TRBV10-3 combines with J gene TRBJ2-5, with 8 bases aligning to TRBD1. The better agreement between TRBJ2-7 and the DNA end casts doubt on the J call. The CDR3 loop spans 13 amino acids. The V gene's germline CDR1 is ENHRY and CDR2 SYGVKD.